This T cell receptor beta chain was observed in a study of beta chain features in type 1 diabetes. General study findings and limits: Across all four CD4+ subsets, people with type 1 diabetes showed modestly shorter TCRB CDR3s.

The study reverse transcribed the entire isolated RNA, so it sequenced expressed TCRB transcripts. Data came from immunoSEQ multiplex PCR; TCRdb stores just in-frame clones and leaves some out. The sample has about 660,000 clones; around 15% are singletons. This clone was found a few times. Antigen specificity is unknown. The sequenced material came from naive CD4+ T cells from blood. The sequence was obtained from a man aged 18-30 years with type 1 diabetes.

This CDR3 is CASSLEGGTSNQPQHF. The CDR3 DNA is TGTGCCAGCAGCTTAGAAGGTGGAACTAGCAATCAGCCCCAGCATTTT. The chain is built from TRBV7-9 and TRBJ1-5, with D uncertain. Germline V gene lookup returns CDR1 SEHNR and CDR2 FQNEAQ (reference sequence). The CDR3 extends over 16 amino acids. V lost 1 base, J lost 0 bases, and 10 bases lay in between.